This T cell receptor (delta chain) is from a study of gamma-delta chains in newborns, infants, children. Across the study: Microbial exposure reportedly drives polyclonal innate γδ T cell expansion after birth.

The CDR3 runs to 15 residues. CDR1 is GEAIGNYY, CDR2 EKD, per germline. The V end was cut by 4 bases, the J end by 0 bases, with 6 bases between. TCRdb reran clone calling via CATT on the reads. The repertoire holds about 7,100 delta-chain clones, with less than 0.75% as singletons. A word on this clone: A single base is all that separates this from a far larger clone, so a read error is likely. The sample has other DNA sequences that encode this CDR3 too.

Sequenced: blood. The sequence came from a child who was a newborn, infant or young child, either healthy, febrile or measles-vaccinated (not recorded which). V usage is TRDV2 and J usage is TRDJ3; D gene uncertain. This CDR3 reads CACDTGSWDTRQMFF. CDR3 in DNA: TGTGCCTGTGATACCGGCTCCTGGGACACCCGACAGATGTTTTTC.